This is a list of T cell receptor beta chains from one sample in a study of shared clonotypes between healthy human individuals. Clones were read by immunoSEQ multiplex PCR, and TCRdb kept only the in-frame ones, dropping some. The sample yields around 1.4 million clones, 97% to 99% seen once. Input material: naive CD4+ T cells sorted from blood. Receptor source: a man under 40 in good health. The CDR3 runs from the conserved cysteine through the conserved F or W.

j_call v_call cdr3_length cdr3_aa
TRBJ2-3 TRBV5-1 14 CASQINPSTDTQYF
TRBJ2-2 TRBV28 15 CASSLARANTGELFF
TRBJ2-1 TRBV4-3 13 CASSQTPYNEQFF
TRBJ2-1 TRBV18 15 CASSPGTSGSDEQFF
TRBJ1-1 TRBV5-8 14 CARLRSGTGGEAFF
TRBJ2-5 TRBV6-6 12 CASSFSQETQYF
TRBJ1-3 TRBV27 14 CASGNVASGNTIYF
TRBJ1-4 TRBV12-5 15 CASGGQGQGSEKLFF
TRBJ2-7 TRBV2 14 CASSEGTGRLEQYF
TRBJ2-7 TRBV4-1 15 CASSPSGQGSYEQYF
TRBJ2-7 TRBV29-1 12 CSVGQGGREQYF
TRBJ1-2 TRBV28 13 CASSLPGPGGYTF
TRBJ2-3 TRBV7-2 16 CASSPPGRPQADTQYF
TRBJ2-5 TRBV14 13 CASSHNGGETQYF
TRBJ2-7 TRBV7-8 16 CASTPSTSGSTYEQYF
TRBJ2-1 TRBV7-7 12 CASSLGGGEQFF
TRBJ2-7 TRBV27 13 CASSPRPSYEQYF